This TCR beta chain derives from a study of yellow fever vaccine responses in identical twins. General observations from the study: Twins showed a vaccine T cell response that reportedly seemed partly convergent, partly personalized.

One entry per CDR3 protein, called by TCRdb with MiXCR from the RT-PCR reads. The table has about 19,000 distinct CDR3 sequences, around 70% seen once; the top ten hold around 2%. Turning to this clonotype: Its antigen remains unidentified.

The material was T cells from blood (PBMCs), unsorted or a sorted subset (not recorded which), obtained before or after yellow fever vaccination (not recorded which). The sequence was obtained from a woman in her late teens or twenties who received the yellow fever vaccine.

The DNA of the CDR3 is TGTGCCAGCAGTCCTCGGCGCGGACTGACAGGGCACAACTATGGCTACACCTTC. This translates into CASSPRRGLTGHNYGYTF. The chain couples TRBV12-3 or TRBV12-4 to TRBJ1-2, with TRBD1 matching 7 bases. This CDR3 has 18 residues. Trimming took 5 bases from V and 2 from J; bases not matched to a gene: 17.